Listed below are T cell receptor beta chains from one sample, sequenced in a study of memory CD4+ T cells and cytomegalovirus serostatus. Some clones are missing from TCRdb's copy, which holds only in-frame ones; the method was immunoSEQ multiplex PCR. The sample lists approximately 40,000 clones, more than 60% occurring once. The sample was memory CD4+ T cells from blood. These receptors were collected from an adult in good health and CMV-seronegative. Both conserved end residues are part of each CDR3. D genes are given only for firm matches. The size entry is marked missing in some rows and otherwise reads once, few, many or a size class.

clone_size	v_call	j_call	d_call	cdr3_nt	cdr3_aa
once	TRBV9	TRBJ2-2	.	TGTGCCAGCAGCGCAGACCCCGGGTCCGGGGAGCTGTTTTTT	CASSADPGSGELFF
.	TRBV10-3	TRBJ1-1	.	TGTGCCATCAGTGACTCCAGGGGCTTCGCGAACACTGAAGCTTTCTTT	CAISDSRGFANTEAFF
.	TRBV6-5	TRBJ2-7	.	TGTGCCAGCAGTCTCGGCAGGGAAAGCTACGAGCAGTACTTC	CASSLGRESYEQYF
few	TRBV7-6	TRBJ1-3	.	TGTGCCAGCAGCGAACTCTCTGGAAACACCATATATTTT	CASSELSGNTIYF
.	TRBV5-8	TRBJ1-5	.	TGTGCCAGCAGCTTGTGGCGGGGCGGGAGCAATCAGCCCCAGCATTTT	CASSLWRGGSNQPQHF
.	TRBV7-9	TRBJ1-2	.	TGTGCCAGCAGCCGCGGACCCCTTGAGGTTGGCTACACCTTC	CASSRGPLEVGYTF
.	TRBV6-1	TRBJ1-2	.	TGTGCCAGCAGTGAGGGGGAGGGGCGGAGGGGCTACACCTTC	CASSEGEGRRGYTF
.	TRBV11-2	TRBJ1-6	TRBD1	TGTGCCAGCAGCTTGGGGACAGAGAATTCACCCCTCCACTTT	CASSLGTENSPLHF
.	TRBV10-3	TRBJ2-2	TRBD1	TGTGCCATCGCCCGGGACAGGGGCGACACCGGGGAGCTGTTTTTT	CAIARDRGDTGELFF
.	TRBV5-1	TRBJ1-2	.	TGCGCCAGCAGCTTGGACAGTGGTGACTATGGCTACACCTTC	CASSLDSGDYGYTF
.	TRBV6-5	TRBJ2-1	.	TGTGCCATCCGAGGGCGGGGAATGGGTGAGCAGTTCTTC	CAIRGRGMGEQFF
.	TRBV28	TRBJ1-6	TRBD1	TGTGCCAGCAGAAGGGACAGCATTAATTCACCCCTCCACTTT	CASRRDSINSPLHF
.	TRBV28	TRBJ2-1	.	TGTGCCAGCACTTCCCCAGGCCCTTACAATGAGCAGTTCTTC	CASTSPGPYNEQFF
.	TRBV10-3	TRBJ2-1	.	TGTGCCATCAGCGAATCCGGGGGAAACAATGAGCAGTTCTTC	CAISESGGNNEQFF
.	TRBV9	TRBJ2-1	TRBD1	TGTGCCAGCAGCAGGTGGGGACAGGCATACAATGAGCAGTTCTTC	CASSRWGQAYNEQFF
.	TRBV19	TRBJ1-3	TRBD1	TGTGCCAGTAGTATAGATGGGCCGGGACAGTCCACGAACACCATATATTTT	CASSIDGPGQSTNTIYF
.	TRBV5-1	TRBJ2-6	.	TGCGCCAGCAGCTTCCCAGGGGAGGCCAACGTCCTGACTTTC	CASSFPGEANVLTF
.	TRBV19	TRBJ1-2	.	TGTGCCAGTAGTGATCAGGGGAACTATGGCTACACCTTC	CASSDQGNYGYTF
.	TRBV7-2	TRBJ1-5	TRBD1	TGTGCCAGCAGCTCACGGACAGGGGGTCAGCCCCAGCATTTT	CASSSRTGGQPQHF
.	TRBV5-5	TRBJ2-7	.	TGTGCCAGCACTAGAGAAGGACAGTGGGACGAGCAGTACTTC	CASTREGQWDEQYF
few	TRBV30	TRBJ1-2	.	TGTGCCTGGAGTCGGTTGAGGGAAGACTATGGCTACACCTTC	CAWSRLREDYGYTF
.	TRBV6-5	TRBJ2-7	.	TGTGCCAGCAGTTACTCAACGAGGGGTCTCTACGAGCAGTACTTC	CASSYSTRGLYEQYF